A single sample is the source of the 30 T cell receptor beta chains below, sequenced in a study of T cells in tumors after PD-1 blockade. Profiling relied on immunoSEQ multiplex PCR, and the TCRdb table lists in-frame clones only, not all of them. The repertoire includes roughly 15,000 clones, nearly 85% of them detected once, and roughly 25% sits in the top ten. The sequenced sample was PBMCs, obtained after anti-PD-1 treatment. These receptors were taken from a human donor with basal cell carcinoma.

The gene calls are TRBV30 and TRBJ2-1, with unresolved D. Germline V gene lookup returns CDR1 GTSNPN and CDR2 SVGIG (reference sequence). The CDR3 has 13 residues. V lost 2 bases, J lost 5 bases, and 10 bases lay in between. Here the CDR3 reads CAWSRTSDNEQFF. The CDR3, as DNA: TGTGCCTGGAGTAGAACCTCGGACAATGAGCAGTTCTTC.

The gene calls are TRBV2 and TRBJ1-1; D unresolved. Trimming shortened V by 4 bases and J by 0 bases, and 9 bases separated the two germline ends. The germline V gene has CDR1 SNHLY and CDR2 FYNNEI. CDR3 size: 14 residues. The CDR3 DNA reads TGTGCCAGCAGTGTGGGCAGAATGAACACTGAAGCTTTCTTT. It codes for CASSVGRMNTEAFF.

The sample holds one count of this clone. The chain links TRBV30 to TRBJ1-6; maybe TRBD1 (5 bases). The ends were cut back, 4 bases at V and 5 bases at J, with 9 bases in the middle. Looked up from germline, CDR1 is GTSNPN and CDR2 is SVGIG (reference sequence). The CDR3 extends over 13 amino acids. CDR3 residues: CAWTGFDNSPLHF. Here the CDR3 DNA reads TGTGCCTGGACAGGGTTCGATAATTCACCCCTCCACTTT.

V usage is TRBV5-1 and J usage is TRBJ2-1, with a possible D match to TRBD1 (6 bases). CDR3 length equals 15 residues. The V gene's germline CDR1 is SGHRS and CDR2 YFSETQ. The V and J ends lost 2 bases and 6 bases respectively, with 15 bases between them. CDR3 sequence (DNA): TGCGCCAGCAGCTTACAGGGTCAGCTTATCAATGAGCAGTTCTTC. Protein product: CASSLQGQLINEQFF.

This clone has just a few counts. The V call is TRBV5-6, the J call TRBJ1-2; D unclear. V dropped 4 bases and J dropped 8 bases, with 15 bases sitting between them. The V gene's germline CDR1 is SGHDT and CDR2 YYEEEE. This CDR3 has 13 residues. Here the CDR3 DNA reads TGTGCCAGCAGCCGATACTCTCAGGAGGGCTACACCTTC. It codes for CASSRYSQEGYTF.

In the case of this clone: At one end, the junction sequence differs from germline, possibly due to a read error. The rearrangement uses TRBV24-1 and TRBJ1-5; maybe TRBD1 (6 bases). The CDR3 length is 14 residues. CDR1 is KGHDR and CDR2 is SFDVKD in the germline V gene. CDR3 nucleotide sequence: TGTGCCACCAGTGATTCGGGGGGCAACCAGCCCCAGCATTTT. As protein: CATSDSGGNQPQHF.

This clone appeared a few times. The chain employs TRBV4-1 and TRBJ2-1; 11 bases match TRBD2. The CDR3 loop spans 15 amino acids. With V trimmed by 1 base and J by 15 bases, 11 bases remained unmatched. Germline assignment: CDR1 MGHRA and CDR2 YSYEKL. The DNA of the CDR3 is TGCGCCAGCAGCCAAGTTAGCGGGAGGGCCTTAGGTCGGTTCTTC. It is translated as CASSQVSGRALGRFF.

The rearrangement links TRBV19 to TRBJ2-7; D remains ambiguous. Germline CDR1 LNHDA, CDR2 SQIVND (reference sequence). The CDR3 is made up of 15 amino acids. V lost 7 bases and J lost 3, with 19 bases in between. The CDR3 protein is CASTSTTGPSYEQYF. CDR3 coding DNA: TGTGCCAGTACTAGTACCACCGGGCCGAGCTACGAGCAGTACTTC. Looking up the rest from reference TRBV19 and TRBJ2-7 gives the full variable domain: DGGITQSPKYLFRKEGQNVTLSCEQNLNHDAMYWYRQDPGQGLRLIYYSQIVNDFQKGDIAEGYSVSREKKESFPLTVTSAQKNPTAFYLCASTSTTGPSYEQYFGPGTRLTVT.

This clone was counted once. The chain couples TRBV3-1 (or the pseudogene TRBV3-2) to TRBJ2-7; D possibly uses TRBD1 or TRBD2 (5 bases each). V was cut by 0 bases and J by 0 bases, with 15 bases left in between. Germline values: CDR1 LGHDT, CDR2 YNNKEL (reference sequence). This CDR3 region has 17 residues. The CDR3 loop is CASSQDFSGRSSYEQYF. The CDR3 nucleotides are TGTGCCAGCAGCCAAGATTTCTCGGGACGCAGCTCCTACGAGCAGTACTTC.

This clone was detected a few times. The CDR3 DNA is TGTGCCACCAGTGATTTGAGGGGGAGCTCCTACAATGAGCAGTTCTTC. Protein: CATSDLRGSSYNEQFF. The chain combines TRBV24-1 with TRBJ2-1, with D maybe TRBD1 (6 bases). CDR1 is KGHDR, CDR2 SFDVKD, per germline. The V gene lost 0 bases and the J gene lost 0 bases, with 8 bases spanning the gap. CDR3 length: 16 residues.

The chain couples TRBV19 to TRBJ1-1, with no clear D. Trimming removed 1 base from V and 0 bases from J, with 6 bases in between. Germline V gene lookup returns CDR1 LNHDA and CDR2 SQIVND (reference sequence). This CDR3 spans 14 amino acids. The CDR3, as DNA: TGTGCCAGTAGTATAGGACGGGTGAACACTGAAGCTTTCTTT. Its translation: CASSIGRVNTEAFF.

In its sample, this clone was seen a few times. The rearrangement uses TRBV28 and TRBJ1-2, with D unclear. The germline CDR1 and CDR2 sequences are MDHEN and SYDVKM. Trimming took off 5 bases at V and 4 bases at J, with 5 bases between the two ends. The CDR3 has 11 amino acids. This CDR3 is CASSQLYGYTF. DNA for the CDR3: TGTGCCAGCAGTCAGCTCTATGGCTACACCTTC.

The V and J genes are TRBV27 and TRBJ1-6; D is undetermined. V gave up 7 bases and J gave up 8 bases, with 15 bases separating them. CDR3 size: 14 residues. CDR1 is MNHEY, CDR2 SMNVEV, per germline (reference sequence). The CDR3 sequence: CASKVRVHDSPLHF. As DNA, the CDR3 is TGTGCCAGCAAAGTCCGGGTTCACGATTCACCCCTCCACTTT.

V is TRBV13 and J is TRBJ2-5; D unresolved. V lost 2 bases and J lost 5, with 6 bases in between. Germline lookup yields CDR1 PRHDT and CDR2 FYEKMQ (reference sequence). CDR3 length equals 12 residues. The chain's CDR3 is CASSLSTETQYF. In nucleotides, the CDR3 is TGTGCCAGCAGCTTAAGTACGGAGACCCAGTACTTC. Looking up the rest from reference TRBV13 and TRBJ2-5 gives the full variable domain: AAGVIQSPRHLIKEKRETATLKCYPIPRHDTVYWYQQGPGQDPQFLISFYEKMQSDKGSIPDRFSAQQFSDYHSELNMSSLELGDSALYFCASSLSTETQYFGPGTRLLVL.

This chain uses TRBV21-1 with TRBJ1-5; the table's D call of TRBD1 was not tested on the DNA. TRBV21-1 is annotated as a pseudogene. The CDR3 is made up of 16 amino acids. CDR3 coding DNA: TGTGCCAGCAGCGCCCATGGACAGGGGTGGAATCAGCCCCAGCATTTT. Protein product: CASSAHGQGWNQPQHF.

V usage is TRBV21-1 and J usage is TRBJ1-5. TRBV21-1 is a known pseudogene. The CDR3 is 16 amino acids. CDR3: CASSKRLSRSNQPQHF. Written as DNA, the CDR3 is TGTGCCAGCAGCAAACGTCTATCAAGGAGCAATCAGCCCCAGCATTTT.

The V call is TRBV7-9, the J call TRBJ1-1; D gene ambiguous. CDR1 and CDR2 from the germline V gene are SEHNR and FQNEAQ (reference sequence). The CDR3 length is 13 residues. The V and J ends lost 2 bases and 1 base respectively, with 5 bases between them. CDR3 protein: CASSLYENTEAFF. The CDR3, as DNA: TGTGCCAGCAGCTTATATGAGAACACTGAAGCTTTCTTT. Supplemented by reference TRBV7-9 and TRBJ1-1, the full variable domain reads DTGVSQNPRHKITKRGQNVTFRCDPISEHNRLYWYRQTLGQGPEFLTYFQNEAQLEKSRLLSDRFSAERPKGSFSTLEIQRTEQGDSAMYLCASSLYENTEAFFGQGTRLTVV.

The chain joins TRBV2 to TRBJ2-5; no definite D call. The V gene's germline CDR1 is SNHLY and CDR2 FYNNEI. V gave up 5 bases and J gave up 5 bases, with 12 bases separating them. This CDR3 is built from 13 residues. In nucleotides, the CDR3 is TGTGCCAGCAGTCCCCGCGGTGTGGAGACCCAGTACTTC. Translation: CASSPRGVETQYF.

Regarding this clone: A read error may produce the germline difference seen at one junction end. The CDR3 spells CASRKVPKEKLFF. For the CDR3, the DNA is TGTGCCAGCAGGAAGGTGCCTAAGGAAAAACTGTTTTTT. The J gene is TRBJ1-4, the V gene TRBV6-5; D unclear. The germline gives CDR1 MNHEY, CDR2 SVGAGI. This CDR3 is 13 amino acids long.

The chain carries TRBV6-6 and TRBJ2-1; TRBD1 agrees at 10 bases. Germline V CDR1 and CDR2: MNHNY, SVGAGI (reference sequence). The V and J ends lost 2 bases and 8 bases, in that order; junction bases with no gene match: 6. This CDR3 region has 15 residues. Here the CDR3 reads CASSYADRGRDEQFF. The CDR3 nucleotides are TGTGCCAGCAGTTACGCCGACAGGGGGCGGGATGAGCAGTTCTTC.

This clone has only a few counts. This chain uses TRBV6-5 with TRBJ1-5; D call uncertain. Germline CDR1 MNHEY, CDR2 SVGAGI. This CDR3 region has 13 residues. Trimming pared 8 bases from V and 2 bases from J, leaving 10 bases between. For the CDR3, the DNA is TGTGCCAGCGGGGAGGGAGGCAATCAGCCCCAGCATTTT. Translating gives CASGEGGNQPQHF.

The gene calls are TRBV10-3 and TRBJ2-2; a weak D match, TRBD2 (5 bases). CDR3 length: 16 amino acids. CDR1 and CDR2 from the germline V gene are ENHRY and SYGVKD. V lost 4 bases and J 5 bases, leaving 17 bases between the germline ends. CDR3 DNA sequence: TGTGCCATCAGTGGGGAGAGAGCGCTCATGACCGGGGAGCTGTTTTTT. It is translated as CAISGERALMTGELFF.

V usage is TRBV2 and J usage is TRBJ1-2; D is unclear. Trimming stripped 7 bases from V and 10 bases from J, with 13 bases between. The CDR3 has 11 residues. Germline V gene lookup returns CDR1 SNHLY and CDR2 FYNNEI. The CDR3: CASTTFEDYTF. CDR3 in DNA: TGTGCCAGCACGACATTTGAGGACTACACCTTC.

This clone has only one observation. The V call is TRBV3-1 (or the pseudogene TRBV3-2), the J call TRBJ2-5, with 9 bases fitting TRBD2. The V segment lost 5 bases and the J segment 4 bases; nucleotides outside the gene matches: 8. CDR3 length equals 15 residues. In germline, CDR1 is LGHDT, CDR2 YNNKEL (reference sequence). For the CDR3, the DNA is TGTGCCAGCAGCTCGAGCGGGAGGAGGGCAGAGACCCAGTACTTC. The encoded protein is CASSSSGRRAETQYF.

The genes are TRBV5-6 and TRBJ1-1; weak D call: TRBD1 (5 bases). Deletions cut 0 bases from V and 0 bases from J, with 15 bases between. The CDR3 has 17 amino acids. Germline CDR1 SGHDT, CDR2 YYEEEE. CDR3 nucleotide sequence: TGTGCCAGCAGCTTGGTACAGGTAAAACTCATGAACACTGAAGCTTTCTTT. It specifies CASSLVQVKLMNTEAFF.

V and J are TRBV5-1 and TRBJ2-2, with 7 bases identical to TRBD2. Trimming cost V 5 bases and J 5 bases; bases outside gene matches: 12. The CDR3 sequence is 16 residues long. Germline CDR1 reads SGHRS; CDR2 reads YFSETQ. CDR3 sequence: CASRNGRLGATGELFF. CDR3 nucleotides: TGCGCCAGCAGGAACGGGAGGCTTGGGGCAACCGGGGAGCTGTTTTTT.

The genes are TRBV18 and TRBJ2-5; D unresolved. Per germline, CDR1 KGHSH and CDR2 LQKENI. V was cut by 2 bases and J by 5 bases, with 15 bases left in between. This CDR3 has 15 amino acids. The CDR3 DNA reads TGTGCCAGCTCACCAAACCAAGGAGAAGGGGAGACCCAGTACTTC. It is translated as CASSPNQGEGETQYF. The full variable domain, completed using reference TRBV18 and TRBJ2-5, is NAGVMQNPRHLVRRRGQEARLRCSPMKGHSHVYWYRQLPEEGLKFMVYLQKENIIDESGMPKERFSAEFPKEGPSILRIQQVVRGDSAAYFCASSPNQGEGETQYFGPGTRLLVL.

The rearrangement uses TRBV6-5 and TRBJ1-1; no definite D call. V lost 7 bases and J 3 bases, leaving 15 bases between the germline ends. Germline V gives CDR1 MNHEY, CDR2 SVGAGI. The CDR3 sequence is 14 residues long. The CDR3 DNA sequence: TGTGCCAGCAACGGACGCCTTGGGGACACTGAAGCTTTCTTT. Its translation: CASNGRLGDTEAFF.

This clone qualifies as hyperexpanded. The chain couples TRBV14 to TRBJ2-7; D possibly corresponds to TRBD1 (6 bases). CDR3 length: 12 residues. V dropped 3 bases and J dropped 6 bases, with 9 bases sitting between them. Germline V gives CDR1 SGHDN, CDR2 FVKESK. This chain's CDR3 is CASSHNRVEQYF. The DNA for the CDR3 is TGTGCCAGCAGCCACAACAGGGTCGAGCAGTACTTC.

This chain connects TRBV5-6 to TRBJ2-7; tentatively, D is TRBD2 (6 bases). V was trimmed by 1 base and J by 2 bases, leaving 13 bases between them. Germline lookup yields CDR1 SGHDT and CDR2 YYEEEE. CDR3 length: 15 residues. CDR3 loop: CASSLRRDLAYEQYF. CDR3 coding DNA: TGTGCCAGCAGCTTGCGAAGGGACTTAGCCTACGAGCAGTACTTC.